What follows are 22 T cell receptor beta chains derived from one specimen sequenced in a study of T cell responses to AZD1222 COVID-19 vaccine. Only in-frame clones appear in the TCRdb table, and some are missing; sequencing was by immunoSEQ multiplex PCR. The sample lists 95,000 or so clones; roughly 86% were seen once. The sample was peripheral blood, taken on day 0 of MenACWY control vaccination. These receptors were taken from an adult in good health.

V usage is TRBV7-2 and J usage is TRBJ2-5, with D perhaps matching TRBD1 (6 bases). CDR1 SGHTA and CDR2 FQGNSA come from the germline V gene. The V end was cut by 1 base, the J end by 6 bases, with 12 bases between. This CDR3 region has 14 residues. CDR3 sequence: CASSLVRGMQTQYF. DNA for the CDR3: TGTGCCAGCAGCTTAGTTAGGGGGATGCAGACCCAGTACTTC.

The chain uses TRBV6-6 and TRBJ1-4; a possible D gene is TRBD1 (5 bases). Trimming stripped 2 bases from V and 7 bases from J, with 14 bases between. The CDR3 extends over 15 amino acids. Germline-derived CDR1 and CDR2 are MNHNY and SVGAGI (reference sequence). The CDR3 bases are TGTGCCAGCAGTTACAACCTGGGACGGGTTGAAAAACTGTTTTTT. This sequence encodes CASSYNLGRVEKLFF.

V is TRBV7-9 and J is TRBJ2-5; a possible D gene is TRBD2 (6 bases). Germline CDR1 and CDR2: SEHNR and FQNEAQ (reference sequence). The V end was cut by 5 bases, the J end by 5 bases, with 9 bases between. The CDR3 totals 12 residues. DNA of the CDR3: TGTGCCAGCAGCCCACGGGGGGAGACCCAGTACTTC. This gives the protein CASSPRGETQYF. Using reference TRBV7-9 and TRBJ2-5 for the parts outside the CDR3, the full variable domain is DTGVSQNPRHKITKRGQNVTFRCDPISEHNRLYWYRQTLGQGPEFLTYFQNEAQLEKSRLLSDRFSAERPKGSFSTLEIQRTEQGDSAMYLCASSPRGETQYFGPGTRLLVL.

The chain joins TRBV5-6 to TRBJ1-1; maybe TRBD1 (5 bases). The CDR3 runs to 16 residues. Trimming stripped 0 bases from V and 4 bases from J, with 16 bases between. Germline CDR1 reads SGHDT; CDR2 reads YYEEEE. DNA for the CDR3: TGTGCCAGCAGCTTGGGACCACCGGGCGGGACCACTGAAGCTTTCTTT. It yields the protein CASSLGPPGGTTEAFF.

V usage is TRBV28 and J usage is TRBJ1-2; D is unclear. The CDR3 runs to 15 residues. V was cut by 2 bases and J by 3 bases, with 13 bases left in between. CDR1 and CDR2 (germline): MDHEN, SYDVKM. CDR3 amino acids: CASSLLREGDYGYTF. CDR3 DNA sequence: TGTGCCAGCAGTTTACTCCGGGAAGGAGACTATGGCTACACCTTC.

This rearrangement joins TRBV14 to TRBJ1-3, with unresolved D. The length of the CDR3 is 13 residues. Germline CDR1 is SGHDN and CDR2 is FVKESK. The germline V and J ends were trimmed by 1 base and 6 bases, with 7 bases remaining between them. CDR3 nucleotide sequence: TGTGCCAGCAGCCAAGTACATGCAAACACCATATATTTT. Translating it yields CASSQVHANTIYF. The full variable domain, completed using reference TRBV14 and TRBJ1-3, is EAGVTQFPSHSVIEKGQTVTLRCDPISGHDNLYWYRRVMGKEIKFLLHFVKESKQDESGMPNNRFLAERTGGTYSTLKVQPAELEDSGVYFCASSQVHANTIYFGEGSWLTVV.

The chain couples TRBV2 to TRBJ2-1; tentatively, D is TRBD2 (5 bases). Trimming pared 4 bases from V and 1 base from J, leaving 8 bases between. Germline CDR1 SNHLY, CDR2 FYNNEI. This CDR3 is 14 amino acids long. DNA of the CDR3: TGTGCCAGCAGTGGAGGAGGATCCTACAATGAGCAGTTCTTC. It translates to CASSGGGSYNEQFF.

The chain recombines TRBV6-5 with TRBJ1-3; tentative D call: TRBD1 (5 bases). Per germline, CDR1 MNHEY and CDR2 SVGAGI. The V and J ends lost 0 bases and 4 bases respectively, with 10 bases between them. CDR3 size: 15 residues. The CDR3 nucleotides are TGTGCCAGCAGTTACTCATGGGGCGCGGGAAACACCATATATTTT. It translates to CASSYSWGAGNTIYF.

The CDR3 nucleotides are TGTGCCAGCTCACCCGACGGAGGAAATTCACCCCTCCACTTT. It specifies CASSPDGGNSPLHF. This chain connects TRBV18 to TRBJ1-6; D gene uncertain. CDR1 KGHSH and CDR2 LQKENI come from the germline V gene. Trimming pared 3 bases from V and 7 bases from J, leaving 10 bases between. The CDR3 spans 14 residues.

This clone has a single count. The CDR3 coding sequence is TGTGCCAGCAGTTCGGGACAGGGGAACTATGGCTACACCTTC. Amino acids: CASSSGQGNYGYTF. V gene TRBV6-5 combines with J gene TRBJ1-2; TRBD1 aligns across 10 bases. CDR3 length equals 14 residues. CDR1 is MNHEY, CDR2 SVGAGI, per germline. V lost 4 bases to trimming and J lost 2 bases; unmatched junction nucleotides: 1.

The chain recombines TRBV29-1 with TRBJ2-3; D possibly corresponds to TRBD1 (5 bases). The CDR3 consists of 12 residues. Trimming took 5 bases from V and 4 from J, leaving 10 bases between them. CDR1 and CDR2 (germline): SQVTM, ANQGSEA. CDR3 sequence: CSVSEGADTQYF. The CDR3 DNA follows: TGCAGCGTTTCAGAAGGGGCAGATACGCAGTATTTT.

The chain carries TRBV7-9 and TRBJ1-6, with 9 bases lining up with TRBD1. Germline V gives CDR1 SEHNR, CDR2 FQNEAQ (reference sequence). The CDR3 totals 17 residues. Trimming removed 5 bases from V and 11 bases from J; junction bases left unmatched: 16. The CDR3: CASSGPFRQGEGTPLHF. The CDR3 region has the DNA TGTGCCAGCAGCGGGCCCTTTCGACAGGGGGAAGGTACACCCCTCCACTTT.

The chain has TRBV3-1 (or the pseudogene TRBV3-2) and TRBJ2-1; no definite D call. Per germline, CDR1 LGHDT and CDR2 YNNKEL (reference sequence). V lost 6 bases and J lost 6, with 21 bases in between. This CDR3 has 16 amino acids. The CDR3 DNA is TGTGCCAGCAGACGTACAACCCCCCCACTGTCCAATGAGCAGTTCTTC. Its protein product is CASRRTTPPLSNEQFF.

The CDR3 protein is CASSESSWSSYNSPLHF. CDR3 bases: TGCGCCAGCAGTGAGTCGAGTTGGAGCTCCTATAATTCACCCCTCCACTTT. This sequence joins TRBV10-2 and TRBJ1-6; unclear D gene. V was cut by 0 bases and J by 0 bases, with 9 bases left in between. CDR1 and CDR2 (germline): WSHSY, SAAADI. The CDR3 spans 17 residues.

The chain links TRBV7-2 to TRBJ2-2; D is unresolved. This CDR3 spans 11 amino acids. The V end lost 6 bases, the J end lost 7 bases, and 6 bases lay between the germline ends. CDR1 SGHTA and CDR2 FQGNSA come from the germline V gene. CDR3 DNA sequence: TGTGCCAGCAGAATTAGCGGGGAGCTGTTTTTT. Protein product: CASRISGELFF.

The V call is TRBV9, the J call TRBJ2-7; 11 bases map to TRBD2. From germline, CDR1 is SGDLS and CDR2 YYNGEE. The ends lost 3 bases at V and 3 bases at J; junction bases unmatched: 8. This CDR3 comprises 16 residues. The CDR3 DNA follows: TGTGCCAGCAGCGCTTATTCTAGCGGGGGGTTCTACGAGCAGTACTTC. It yields the protein CASSAYSSGGFYEQYF.

This chain uses TRBV11-3 with TRBJ2-5; D uncertain. The CDR3 runs to 17 residues. In germline, CDR1 is SGHNT, CDR2 YENEEA. The germline V and J ends were trimmed by 0 bases and 0 bases, with 14 bases remaining between them. The CDR3, as DNA: TGTGCCAGCAGCTTAGATTTTGGTAACACTTACCAAGAGACCCAGTACTTC. Translation gives CASSLDFGNTYQETQYF.

A single count supports this clone. V and J are TRBV19 and TRBJ1-4; the match to TRBD1 covers 8 bases. Germline loops: CDR1 LNHDA, CDR2 SQIVND (reference sequence). The CDR3 consists of 16 residues. With 8 bases clipped from V and 10 bases from J, the junction kept 18 bases outside the gene matches. The CDR3 region is CASGSGGAGGTGKLFF. The CDR3 DNA reads TGTGCCAGTGGATCCGGAGGGGCGGGAGGGACAGGAAAACTGTTTTTT.

The J gene is TRBJ2-7, the V gene TRBV7-8; no firm D call. Germline V gives CDR1 SGHVS, CDR2 FQNEAQ. V lost 1 base and J lost 7, with 17 bases in between. The CDR3 totals 15 residues. The CDR3 sequence is CASSLVGQRTREQYF. The CDR3 bases are TGTGCCAGCAGCTTAGTAGGTCAGCGAACGCGGGAGCAGTACTTC.

The chain has TRBV7-9 and TRBJ1-5, with unresolved D. Germline CDR1 SEHNR, CDR2 FQNEAQ (reference sequence). This CDR3 has 15 residues. V lost 5 bases and J lost 4, with 15 bases in between. CDR3 sequence reads: CASSHVGPPNQPQHF. CDR3 nucleotides: TGTGCCAGCAGCCATGTAGGCCCTCCAAATCAGCCCCAGCATTTT.

The CDR3 protein is CASSSGQSYEQYF. The CDR3 bases are TGTGCCAGCAGCTCTGGACAGTCCTACGAGCAGTACTTC. The J gene is TRBJ2-7, the V gene TRBV28; the D gene is possibly TRBD1 (6 bases). Germline loops: CDR1 MDHEN, CDR2 SYDVKM. V was pared by 6 bases and J by 1 base, with 10 bases between. CDR3 length: 13 amino acids.

The rearrangement links TRBV10-3 to TRBJ2-3; 10 bases line up with TRBD2. The CDR3 runs to 12 residues. Germline V gene data show CDR1 as ENHRY and CDR2 as SYGVKD. Trimming removed 10 bases from V and 4 bases from J; junction bases left unmatched: 2. The CDR3 region is CATGTSADTQYF. The DNA for the CDR3 is TGTGCCACCGGGACTAGCGCAGATACGCAGTATTTT.